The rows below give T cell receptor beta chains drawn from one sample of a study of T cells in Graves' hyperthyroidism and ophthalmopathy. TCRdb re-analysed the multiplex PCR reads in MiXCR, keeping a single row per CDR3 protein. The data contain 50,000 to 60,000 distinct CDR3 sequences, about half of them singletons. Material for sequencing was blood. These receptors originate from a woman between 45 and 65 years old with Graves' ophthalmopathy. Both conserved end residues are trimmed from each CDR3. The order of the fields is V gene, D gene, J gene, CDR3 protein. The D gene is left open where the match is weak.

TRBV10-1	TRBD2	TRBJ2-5	ASLDRAGLAGYQETQY
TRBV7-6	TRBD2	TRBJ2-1	ASSWYGGKAYNEQF
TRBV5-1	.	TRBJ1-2	ASSLGGGKDT
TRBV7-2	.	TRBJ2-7	ASSYRFADEQY
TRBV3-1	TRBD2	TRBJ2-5	ASSPRTSRETQY
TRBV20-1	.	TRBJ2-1	SATAGSPYNEQF
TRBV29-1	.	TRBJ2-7	SVLGSAYGQY
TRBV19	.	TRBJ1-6	ASSSGRLNSPLH
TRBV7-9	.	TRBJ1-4	ASSLEGLWEKLF
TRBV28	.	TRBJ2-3	ASSLSLAGSTDTQY
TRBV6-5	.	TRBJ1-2	ASRVANYGYT
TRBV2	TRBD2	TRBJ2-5	ASLYWAGENGGTQY
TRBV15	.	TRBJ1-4	ATSSARVFGEKLF
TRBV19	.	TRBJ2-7	ACSIRGSYEQY
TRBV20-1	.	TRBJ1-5	SARPGANQETQH
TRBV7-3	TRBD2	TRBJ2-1	ASSLTGGGLGYNEQF
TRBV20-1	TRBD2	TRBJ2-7	SARDGGRTSGVSYEQY
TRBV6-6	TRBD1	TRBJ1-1	ASSSGQGGWNTEAF